Included here is one T cell receptor beta chain sequence, with context. This specimen comes from a study of blood T cell repertoires in COVID-19. About the research overall: The samples span acute and convalescent COVID-19 from the United States, Italy and Spain.

Germline loops: CDR1 SQVTM, CDR2 ANQGSEA. The J segment lost 8 bases and the V segment lost 3 bases, leaving 6 bases of the junction unmatched. The CDR3 consists of 12 residues. In the authors' methods: By means of reference gene primer amplification, nucleated cell counts were estimated. Clones were read by immunoSEQ multiplex PCR, and TCRdb kept only the in-frame ones, dropping some. For V, J and clone size, that table is used; D and trimming come from the DNA. Here the sample spans some 500,000 clones, roughly 91% being singletons. The V gene is TRBV29-1, the J gene TRBJ1-2; 7 bases agree with TRBD1. This receptor was taken from a woman aged 45-65 years with COVID-19, enrolled during active disease. What was sequenced was peripheral blood. The chain's CDR3 is CSVEKTGLGYTF. The CDR3 DNA reads TGCAGCGTTGAGAAGACAGGGCTGGGCTACACCTTC.